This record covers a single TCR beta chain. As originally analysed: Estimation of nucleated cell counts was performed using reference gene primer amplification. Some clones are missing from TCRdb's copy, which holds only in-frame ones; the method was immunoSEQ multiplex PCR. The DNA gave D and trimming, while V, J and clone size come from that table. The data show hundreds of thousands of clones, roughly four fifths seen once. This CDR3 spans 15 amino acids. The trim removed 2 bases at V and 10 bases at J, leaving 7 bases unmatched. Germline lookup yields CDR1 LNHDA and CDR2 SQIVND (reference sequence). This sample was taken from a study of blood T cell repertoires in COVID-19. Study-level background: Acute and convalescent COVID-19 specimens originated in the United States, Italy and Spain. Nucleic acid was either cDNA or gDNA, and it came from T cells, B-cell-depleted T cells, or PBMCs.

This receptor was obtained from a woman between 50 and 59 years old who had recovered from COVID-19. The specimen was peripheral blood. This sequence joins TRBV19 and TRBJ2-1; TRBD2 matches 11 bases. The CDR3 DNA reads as TGTGCCAGTAGTATAAGACTAGCGGGACCTCAAGAGCAGTTCTTC. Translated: CASSIRLAGPQEQFF.